There are many counts of the clone carrying this T cell receptor (beta chain). Antigen specificity is unknown. This beta chain is an unintended read in a library built for alpha chains; its size means little. The data were obtained in a study of spatial heterogeneity in lung cancer. Study-wide results and caveats: Expanded TCR counts, ubiquitous and regional, correlated respectively with ubiquitous and regional nonsynonymous mutation counts. Within tumors, counts of expanded alpha and beta TCRs tracked tumor mutation counts.

CDR1 is MDHEN and CDR2 is SYDVKM in the germline V gene. CDR3 length equals 14 residues. V dropped 6 bases and J dropped 7 bases, with 18 bases sitting between them. TCRdb re-called the 5' RACE reads with MiXCR, one entry per CDR3 protein. Of approximately 12,000 distinct CDR3 sequences listed, 4% to 5.5% were seen once; the top ten hold about 23%. Time point defined: sample taken at primary tumor resection. This specimen was lung tumor tissue, taken at surgery. J is TRBJ1-2 and V is TRBV28, with D maybe TRBD1 (5 bases). This sequence was found in a male donor with early-stage non-small cell lung cancer. In DNA, the CDR3 is TGTGCCAGCAGGACAGCCGGCTTGGGCTTTGGCTACACCTTC. Translated: CASRTAGLGFGYTF.